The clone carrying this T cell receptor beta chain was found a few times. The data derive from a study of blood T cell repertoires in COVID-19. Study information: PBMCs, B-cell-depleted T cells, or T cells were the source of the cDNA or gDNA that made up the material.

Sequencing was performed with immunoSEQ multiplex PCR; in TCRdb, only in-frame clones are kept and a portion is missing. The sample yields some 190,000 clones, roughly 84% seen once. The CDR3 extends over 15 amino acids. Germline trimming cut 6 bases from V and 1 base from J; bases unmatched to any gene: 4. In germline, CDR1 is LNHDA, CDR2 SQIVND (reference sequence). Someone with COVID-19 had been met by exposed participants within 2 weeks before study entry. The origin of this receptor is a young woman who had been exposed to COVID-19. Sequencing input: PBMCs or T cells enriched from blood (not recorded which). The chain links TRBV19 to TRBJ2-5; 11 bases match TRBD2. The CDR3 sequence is CASRRTSGPQETQYF. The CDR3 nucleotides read TGTGCCAGTAGGAGGACTAGCGGGCCCCAAGAGACCCAGTACTTC.